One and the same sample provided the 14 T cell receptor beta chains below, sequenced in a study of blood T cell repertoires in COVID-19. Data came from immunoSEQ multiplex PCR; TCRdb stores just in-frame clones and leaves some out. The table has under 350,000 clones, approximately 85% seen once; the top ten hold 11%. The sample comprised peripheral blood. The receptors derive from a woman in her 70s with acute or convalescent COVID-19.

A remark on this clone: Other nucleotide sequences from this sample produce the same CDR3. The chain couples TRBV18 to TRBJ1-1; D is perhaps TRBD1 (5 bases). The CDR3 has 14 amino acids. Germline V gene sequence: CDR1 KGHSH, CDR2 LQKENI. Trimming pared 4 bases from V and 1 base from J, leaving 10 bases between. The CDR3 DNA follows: TGTGCCAGCTCACGCCTCGACAGGAACACTGAAGCTTTCTTT. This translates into CASSRLDRNTEAFF.

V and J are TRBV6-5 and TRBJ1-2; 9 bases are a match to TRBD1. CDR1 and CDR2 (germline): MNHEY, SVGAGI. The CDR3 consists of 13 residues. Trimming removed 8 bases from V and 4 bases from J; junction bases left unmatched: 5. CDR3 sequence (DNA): TGTGCCAGCGGGGACAGGGAGGGCTATGGCTACACCTTC. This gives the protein CASGDREGYGYTF.

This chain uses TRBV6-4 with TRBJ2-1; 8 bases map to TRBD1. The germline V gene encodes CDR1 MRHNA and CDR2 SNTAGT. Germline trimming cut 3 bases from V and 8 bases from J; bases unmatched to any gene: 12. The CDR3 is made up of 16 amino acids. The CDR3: CASSEEGAGGIDEQFF. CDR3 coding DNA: TGTGCCAGCAGTGAGGAGGGGGCAGGGGGCATCGATGAGCAGTTCTTC.

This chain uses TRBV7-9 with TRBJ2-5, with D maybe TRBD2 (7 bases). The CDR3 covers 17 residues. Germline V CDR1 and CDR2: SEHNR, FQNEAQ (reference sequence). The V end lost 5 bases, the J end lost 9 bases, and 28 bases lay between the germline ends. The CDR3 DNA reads TGTGCCAGCAGCCCCACCGGGCTAGCGGTGGGGAAGGGGGCCCAGTACTTC. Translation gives CASSPTGLAVGKGAQYF.

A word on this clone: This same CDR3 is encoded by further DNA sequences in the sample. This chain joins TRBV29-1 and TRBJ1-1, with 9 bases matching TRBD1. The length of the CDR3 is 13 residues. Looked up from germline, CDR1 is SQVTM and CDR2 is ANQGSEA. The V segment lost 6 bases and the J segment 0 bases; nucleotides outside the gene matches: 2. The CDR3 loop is CSVGQGLNTEAFF. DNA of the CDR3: TGCAGCGTCGGACAGGGGCTGAACACTGAAGCTTTCTTT.

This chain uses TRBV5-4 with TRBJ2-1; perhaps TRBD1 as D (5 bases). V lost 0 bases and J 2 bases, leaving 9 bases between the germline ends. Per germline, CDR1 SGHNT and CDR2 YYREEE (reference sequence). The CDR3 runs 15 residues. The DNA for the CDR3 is TGTGCCAGCAGCTTGGTAGGGGCTCCCTACAATGAGCAGTTCTTC. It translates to CASSLVGAPYNEQFF. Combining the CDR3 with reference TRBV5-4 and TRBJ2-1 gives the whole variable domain ETGVTQSPTHLIKTRGQQVTLRCSSQSGHNTVSWYQQALGQGPQFIFQYYREEENGRGNFPPRFSGLQFPNYSSELNVNALELDDSALYLCASSLVGAPYNEQFFGPGTRLTVL.

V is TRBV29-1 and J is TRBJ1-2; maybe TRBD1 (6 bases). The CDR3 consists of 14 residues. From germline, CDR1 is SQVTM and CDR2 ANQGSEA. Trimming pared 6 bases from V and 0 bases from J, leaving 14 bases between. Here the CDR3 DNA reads TGCAGCGTGGGAACCGGGACATCTAACTATGGCTACACCTTC. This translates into CSVGTGTSNYGYTF.

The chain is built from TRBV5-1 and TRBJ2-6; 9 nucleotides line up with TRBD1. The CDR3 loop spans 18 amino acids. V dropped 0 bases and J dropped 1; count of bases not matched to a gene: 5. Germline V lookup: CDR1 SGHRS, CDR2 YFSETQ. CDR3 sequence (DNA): TGCGCCAGCAGCTTGGGAGGACAGGGGATTTCTGGGGCCAACGTCCTGACTTTC. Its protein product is CASSLGGQGISGANVLTF.

The CDR3 sequence: CSVEDLASGGPRHNEQFF. The CDR3 nucleotides are TGCAGCGTTGAAGATCTGGCTAGCGGGGGGCCACGACACAATGAGCAGTTCTTC. This rearrangement joins TRBV29-1 to TRBJ2-1; TRBD2 matches 11 bases. The length of the CDR3 is 18 residues. Germline V lookup: CDR1 SQVTM, CDR2 ANQGSEA. V was clipped by 0 bases and J by 5 bases; unmatched bases: 12.

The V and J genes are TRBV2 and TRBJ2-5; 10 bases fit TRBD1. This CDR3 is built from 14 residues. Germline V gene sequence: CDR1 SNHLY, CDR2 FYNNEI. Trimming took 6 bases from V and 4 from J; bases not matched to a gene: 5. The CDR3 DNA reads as TGTGCCAGCAGGCGACAGGGGGCGGGAGAGACCCAGTACTTC. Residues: CASRRQGAGETQYF. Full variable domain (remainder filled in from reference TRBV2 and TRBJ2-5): EPEVTQTPSHQVTQMGQEVILRCVPISNHLYFYWYRQILGQKVEFLVSFYNNEISEKSEIFDDQFSVERPDGSNFTLKIRSTKLEDSAMYFCASRRQGAGETQYFGPGTRLLVL.

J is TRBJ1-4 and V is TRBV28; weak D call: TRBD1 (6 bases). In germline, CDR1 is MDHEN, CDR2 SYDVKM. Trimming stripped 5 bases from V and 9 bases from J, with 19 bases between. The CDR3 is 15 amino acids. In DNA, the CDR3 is TGTGCCAGCAGTCCCCTCGCGATGGGACAAAAAAAACTGTTTTTT. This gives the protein CASSPLAMGQKKLFF.

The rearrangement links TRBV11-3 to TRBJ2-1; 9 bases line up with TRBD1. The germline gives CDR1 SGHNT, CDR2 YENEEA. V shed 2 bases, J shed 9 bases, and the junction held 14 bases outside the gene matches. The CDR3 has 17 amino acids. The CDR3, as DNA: TGTGCCAGCAGCTTATCCTCTGGGACAGGGATTCATGGTGAGCAGTTCTTC. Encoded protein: CASSLSSGTGIHGEQFF.

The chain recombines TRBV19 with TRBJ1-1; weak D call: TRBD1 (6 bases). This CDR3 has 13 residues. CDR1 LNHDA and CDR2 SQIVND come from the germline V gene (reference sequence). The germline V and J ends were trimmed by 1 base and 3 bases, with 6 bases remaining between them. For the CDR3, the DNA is TGTGCCAGTAGTATAGCAGGGGACACTGAAGCTTTCTTT. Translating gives CASSIAGDTEAFF. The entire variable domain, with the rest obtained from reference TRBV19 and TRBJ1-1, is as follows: DGGITQSPKYLFRKEGQNVTLSCEQNLNHDAMYWYRQDPGQGLRLIYYSQIVNDFQKGDIAEGYSVSREKKESFPLTVTSAQKNPTAFYLCASSIAGDTEAFFGQGTRLTVV.

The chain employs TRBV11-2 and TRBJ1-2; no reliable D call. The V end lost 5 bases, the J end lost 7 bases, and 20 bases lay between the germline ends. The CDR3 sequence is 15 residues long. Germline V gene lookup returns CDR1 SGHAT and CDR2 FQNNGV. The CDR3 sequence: CASSPGGNRVAGYTF. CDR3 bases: TGTGCCAGCAGCCCAGGCGGGAATAGGGTCGCTGGCTACACCTTC.